This T cell receptor beta chain was sequenced for a study of OX40 agonist ivuxolimab in advanced cancers. Produced via immunoSEQ multiplex PCR; TCRdb's table is partial and in-frame only. This sample has some 80,000 clones, with just over 90% found just once. V shed 4 bases and J shed 2 bases, with 13 bases lying between them. The CDR3 totals 15 residues. Germline values: CDR1 SGHDT, CDR2 YYEEEE. About this clone: Its matching antigen is unknown.

Study results and caveats: Some nonresponders also had low normalized T-cell clonal expansion.

This TCR was recovered from an adult with an advanced solid tumor such as melanoma, head and neck, liver or kidney cancer. The genes are TRBV5-6 and TRBJ1-5, with a tentative D call TRBD1 (5 bases). The sequencing here drew on CD4+ or CD8+ T cells sorted from blood, taken in a trial of the OX40 agonist ivuxolimab. The CDR3 spells CASSTGRWGNQPQHF. For the CDR3, the DNA is TGTGCCAGCAGCACAGGACGGTGGGGCAATCAGCCCCAGCATTTT.